The 26 T cell receptor beta chains listed next were all sequenced from one sample in a study of blood T cell repertoires in COVID-19. The data were produced by immunoSEQ multiplex PCR, yet TCRdb's version contains in-frame clones alone and is incomplete. The table shows approximately 210,000 clones, with 82% occurring only once. Source material: PBMCs or T cells enriched from blood (not recorded which). These receptors originate from a woman aged 60-75 years who had recovered from COVID-19.

V gene TRBV28 combines with J gene TRBJ2-2, with D possibly TRBD2 on 6 matching bases. V lost 6 bases and J lost 6, with 20 bases in between. The CDR3 runs 16 residues. The germline V gene encodes CDR1 MDHEN and CDR2 SYDVKM. CDR3 sequence (DNA): TGTGCCAGCAGCCCTGATCTCCCTTCGGGGGCCGGGGAGCTGTTTTTT. Translated, it gives CASSPDLPSGAGELFF.

The chain has TRBV29-1 and TRBJ2-5; 8 bases are a match to TRBD2. V lost 6 bases, J lost 4 bases, and 13 bases stayed unmatched. The CDR3 spans 15 residues. The germline V gene encodes CDR1 SQVTM and CDR2 ANQGSEA. The chain's CDR3 is CSVTLAAGGTETQYF. The CDR3 bases are TGCAGCGTAACTCTAGCGGCGGGAGGTACAGAGACCCAGTACTTC.

This CDR3 reads CASSREAGPYNEQFF. In nucleotides, the CDR3 is TGCGCCAGCAGCAGAGAAGCGGGACCTTACAATGAGCAGTTCTTC. V usage is TRBV5-1 and J usage is TRBJ2-1; TRBD2 aligns across 7 bases. The V gene end was trimmed by 4 bases and the J gene end by 4 bases; junction bases not matched to a gene: 8. Germline CDR1 reads SGHRS; CDR2 reads YFSETQ. This CDR3 has 15 amino acids. Full variable domain (rest looked up from reference TRBV5-1 and TRBJ2-1): KAGVTQTPRYLIKTRGQQVTLSCSPISGHRSVSWYQQTPGQGLQFLFEYFSETQRNKGNFPGRFSGRQFSNSRSEMNVSTLELGDSALYLCASSREAGPYNEQFFGPGTRLTVL.

The rearrangement uses TRBV11-2 and TRBJ2-1, with D maybe TRBD1 (6 bases). V was pared by 2 bases and J by 2 bases, with 10 bases between. The germline V gene has CDR1 SGHAT and CDR2 FQNNGV. The CDR3 spans 15 residues. CDR3 bases: TGTGCCAGCAGCTTAAGACAGGAAACCTACAATGAGCAGTTCTTC. Amino acid sequence: CASSLRQETYNEQFF.

A single count supports this clone. The chain is built from TRBV10-1 and TRBJ2-1, with TRBD2 identical over 7 bases. The CDR3 loop spans 13 amino acids. The V segment lost 4 bases and the J segment 6 bases; nucleotides outside the gene matches: 3. Germline lookup yields CDR1 WNHNN and CDR2 SYGVQD (reference sequence). This chain's CDR3 is CASSVWTSNEQFF. The CDR3 DNA sequence: TGCGCCAGCAGTGTTTGGACTAGCAATGAGCAGTTCTTC.

The chain recombines TRBV19 with TRBJ2-7, with a tentative D call TRBD2 (5 bases). CDR3 length: 14 residues. The V end was cut by 0 bases, the J end by 5 bases, with 11 bases between. The germline V gene has CDR1 LNHDA and CDR2 SQIVND (reference sequence). CDR3 amino acids: CASSIDLGSDEQYF. In DNA form, the CDR3 reads TGTGCCAGTAGTATAGACCTGGGTAGCGACGAGCAGTACTTC.

CDR3 coding DNA: TGTGCCAGCAGCTTGGCGGGGACTAACTATGGCTACACCTTC. It encodes CASSLAGTNYGYTF. The chain employs TRBV5-4 and TRBJ1-2; D not certain. The CDR3 sequence is 14 residues long. CDR1 is SGHNT, CDR2 YYREEE, per germline (reference sequence). V lost 0 bases to trimming and J lost 0 bases, with 6 bases between them.

With respect to this clone: A junction boundary mismatches the germline segment, possibly from a read error. The CDR3 here is CASRFDRQGNAGELFF. Here the CDR3 DNA reads TGTGCCAGCAGATTTGATCGACAGGGGAACGCCGGGGAGCTGTTTTTT. This sequence joins TRBV5-4 and TRBJ2-2; 8 bases match TRBD1. This CDR3 is 16 amino acids long. Germline V CDR1 and CDR2: SGHNT, YYREEE (reference sequence).

The chain employs TRBV2 and TRBJ1-1, with 12 bases that match TRBD1. V trimming: 6 bases; J trimming: 4 bases; junction bases outside the gene matches: 9. There are 16 residues in the CDR3. The germline CDR1 and CDR2 sequences are SNHLY and FYNNEI. CDR3: CASRDPGQGAGTEAFF. The CDR3 region has the DNA TGTGCCAGCAGAGACCCGGGACAGGGGGCGGGCACTGAAGCTTTCTTT.

This clone was seen just once. The chain employs TRBV4-2 and TRBJ1-2, with D unresolved. The CDR3 has 17 residues. Germline lookup yields CDR1 LGHNA and CDR2 YNFKEQ. The germline V and J ends were trimmed by 0 bases and 0 bases, with 14 bases remaining between them. The CDR3 here is CASSQDLGRVANYGYTF. CDR3 DNA: TGTGCCAGCAGCCAAGACCTGGGGAGGGTAGCTAACTATGGCTACACCTTC.

The table lists this clone with a few counts. The sample has other DNA sequences that encode this CDR3 too. The CDR3: CASSLDRSYEQYF. The CDR3 bases are TGTGCCAGCAGCTTAGACAGATCCTACGAGCAGTACTTC. The chain has TRBV7-2 and TRBJ2-7; unclear D gene. Per the germline V gene, CDR1 is SGHTA and CDR2 is FQGNSA. V was shortened by 1 base and J by 1 base, with 5 bases between the two germline ends. The CDR3 loop spans 13 amino acids.

The rearrangement uses TRBV4-1 and TRBJ2-7; no reliable D call. Trimming took 0 bases from V and 3 from J, leaving 6 bases between them. The germline CDR1 and CDR2 sequences are MGHRA and YSYEKL. The CDR3 covers 13 residues. CDR3 loop: CASSQDQNYEQYF. CDR3 in DNA: TGCGCCAGCAGCCAAGATCAGAACTACGAGCAGTACTTC.

The chain has TRBV7-8 and TRBJ1-5; D gene ambiguous. V lost 5 bases, J lost 3 bases, and 5 bases lay in between. CDR3 length equals 12 residues. CDR1 SGHVS and CDR2 FQNEAQ come from the germline V gene. The CDR3 loop reads CASSPINQPQHF. DNA of the CDR3: TGTGCCAGCAGCCCCATCAATCAGCCCCAGCATTTT. The full variable domain, with the rest looked up from reference TRBV7-8 and TRBJ1-5, is GAGVSQSPRYKVAKRGQDVALRCDPISGHVSLFWYQQALGQGPEFLTYFQNEAQLDKSGLPSDRFFAERPEGSVSTLKIQRTQQEDSAVYLCASSPINQPQHFGDGTRLSIL.

The chain recombines TRBV5-4 with TRBJ1-1; 7 positions match TRBD1. The length of the CDR3 is 15 residues. Per the germline V gene, CDR1 is SGHNT and CDR2 is YYREEE (reference sequence). J was trimmed by 4 bases and V by 2 bases; bases with no gene match: 8. CDR3 coding DNA: TGTGCCAGCAGCTTACCAGGGGGAGAGGCCACTGAAGCTTTCTTT. Amino acid sequence: CASSLPGGEATEAFF. Full variable domain (missing parts from reference TRBV5-4 and TRBJ1-1): ETGVTQSPTHLIKTRGQQVTLRCSSQSGHNTVSWYQQALGQGPQFIFQYYREEENGRGNFPPRFSGLQFPNYSSELNVNALELDDSALYLCASSLPGGEATEAFFGQGTRLTVV.

CDR3 in amino acids: CASSIVGTGGQTNEKLFF. The DNA for the CDR3 is TGTGCCAGTAGTATAGTGGGCACAGGGGGGCAGACTAATGAAAAACTGTTTTTT. The V call is TRBV19, the J call TRBJ1-4; 8 bases agree with TRBD1. Per the germline V gene, CDR1 is LNHDA and CDR2 is SQIVND (reference sequence). Germline trimming cut 1 base from V and 2 bases from J; bases unmatched to any gene: 9. The CDR3 is 18 amino acids.

V gene TRBV19 combines with J gene TRBJ2-7; 7 bases are shared with TRBD1. V dropped 0 bases and J dropped 5; count of bases not matched to a gene: 4. The germline CDR1 and CDR2 sequences are LNHDA and SQIVND (reference sequence). The CDR3 totals 14 residues. CDR3 DNA: TGTGCCAGTAGTATAGACCGGACAGGAGACGAGCAGTACTTC. Its protein is CASSIDRTGDEQYF.

The genes are TRBV14 and TRBJ2-7; 8 nucleotides match TRBD2. Per the germline V gene, CDR1 is SGHDN and CDR2 is FVKESK. This CDR3 spans 12 amino acids. Germline trimming cut 4 bases from V and 9 bases from J; bases unmatched to any gene: 5. CDR3 residues: CASSPGGVAQYF. CDR3 DNA: TGTGCCAGCAGCCCGGGGGGGGTTGCGCAGTACTTC.

Remarks on this clone: At one of its ends the junction is not consistent with the germline gene, which may arise from a read error. V usage is TRBV18 and J usage is TRBJ2-1; D may be TRBD1 (6 bases). The germline V gene encodes CDR1 KGHSH and CDR2 LQKENI. The CDR3 consists of 13 residues. CDR3 loop: CASSPQQGPSAVF. DNA for the CDR3: TGTGCCAGCTCACCACAACAGGGCCCCTCGGCTGTCTTC. Variable domain in full (rest from reference TRBV18 and TRBJ2-1): NAGVMQNPRHLVRRRGQEARLRCSPMKGHSHVYWYRQLPEEGLKFMVYLQKENIIDESGMPKERFSAEFPKEGPSILRIQQVVRGDSAAYFCASSPQQGPSAVFGPGTRLTVL.

Points on this clone: Other DNA sequences within the sample encode an identical CDR3. The V call is TRBV6-5, the J call TRBJ1-2, with D uncertain. Per the germline V gene, CDR1 is MNHEY and CDR2 is SVGAGI. The CDR3 loop spans 15 amino acids. V was clipped by 4 bases and J by 1 base, with 13 bases between them. DNA for the CDR3: TGTGCCAGCAGTTCACCCGGCGGTCTTAACTATGGCTACACCTTC. Residues: CASSSPGGLNYGYTF.

The chain combines TRBV27 with TRBJ1-2; D uncertain. V gave up 0 bases and J gave up 6 bases, with 11 bases separating them. Germline CDR1 reads MNHEY; CDR2 reads SMNVEV (reference sequence). The CDR3 consists of 14 residues. DNA for the CDR3: TGTGCCAGCAGTTTATCGTTACAGAGAGATGGCTACACCTTC. This translates into CASSLSLQRDGYTF.

The chain joins TRBV2 to TRBJ1-5; the D gene is possibly TRBD1 (6 bases). Germline loops: CDR1 SNHLY, CDR2 FYNNEI. This CDR3 is 14 amino acids long. Trimming removed 5 bases at V and 7 bases at J, with 15 bases between. The chain's CDR3 is CASSSVNRDQPQHF. For the CDR3, the DNA is TGTGCCAGCAGTTCGGTGAACAGGGACCAGCCCCAGCATTTT.

A note on this clone: The junction departs from germline at one end; a sequencing error may be responsible. The CDR3 nucleotides read TGCGCCAGCAGCCTGGGACTAGCGAATACCGGGGAGCTGTTTTTT. The encoded protein is CASSLGLANTGELFF. The chain uses TRBV5-1 and TRBJ2-2, with TRBD2 identical over 10 bases. The CDR3 consists of 15 residues. Germline V gives CDR1 SGHRS, CDR2 YFSETQ.

The J gene is TRBJ1-6, the V gene TRBV5-1; possibly TRBD1 for D (6 bases). Looked up from germline, CDR1 is SGHRS and CDR2 is YFSETQ. The CDR3 contains 16 residues. Trimming took off 0 bases at V and 7 bases at J, with 14 bases between the two ends. CDR3 loop: CASSLANRVTNSPLHF. DNA for the CDR3: TGCGCCAGCAGCTTGGCCAACAGGGTTACGAATTCACCCCTCCACTTT.

The chain uses TRBV14 and TRBJ2-5; D unclear. CDR3 length: 15 amino acids. The germline gives CDR1 SGHDN, CDR2 FVKESK. Trimming removed 0 bases at V and 2 bases at J, with 10 bases between. The CDR3 DNA sequence: TGTGCCAGCAGCCAAGAAACAAGAGGACAAGAGACCCAGTACTTC. The encoded protein is CASSQETRGQETQYF.

This clone showed up just a few times. The V gene is TRBV6-5, the J gene TRBJ1-2; the match to TRBD1 covers 10 bases. Germline-derived CDR1 and CDR2 are MNHEY and SVGAGI. After removal of 7 bases from V and 5 bases from J, the junction contained 4 bases not matched to a gene. The CDR3 has 13 amino acids. CDR3 residues: CASKKDRGYGYTF. DNA of the CDR3: TGTGCCAGCAAAAAGGACAGGGGGTATGGCTACACCTTC.

V gene TRBV19 combines with J gene TRBJ1-5; D might be TRBD1 (6 bases). Germline V gene sequence: CDR1 LNHDA, CDR2 SQIVND (reference sequence). The CDR3 spans 12 residues. Trimming left V 11 bases short and J 2 bases short, with 10 bases between. The CDR3: CAGRQGNQPQHF. The CDR3, as DNA: TGTGCCGGCCGACAGGGCAATCAGCCCCAGCATTTT.